Below, 21 T cell receptor beta chains from the same sample are listed, as sequenced in a study of T-cell reconstitution after alpha-beta-depleted transplantation in children. Using unique molecular identifiers, the investigators prepared the TCRbeta library. TCRdb re-called the PCR reads with MiXCR, one entry per CDR3 protein. The sample holds 84,000 or so distinct CDR3 sequences, roughly 16% seen once. This material consisted of PBMCs, mostly from graft donor cells, taken 180 days after TCRalphabeta/CD19-depleted stem cell transplant. The receptors were sampled from a male patient under 10 years old who had a stem cell transplant for acute lymphoblastic leukemia, so the T cells may come from the graft donor.

This clonotype was detected once. At one end, the junction sequence differs from germline, possibly due to a read error. V and J are TRBV20-1 and TRBJ2-1, with 12 bases aligning to TRBD2. The CDR3 is 16 amino acids. Germline V lookup: CDR1 DFQATT, CDR2 SNEGSKA (reference sequence). The CDR3 coding sequence is TGCTGTGCTAGAGAGGCTAGCGGGGGGGGATACAATGAGCAGTTCTTC. Amino acids: CCAREASGGGYNEQFF.

This clonotype came up a few times. This sequence joins TRBV20-1 and TRBJ2-5; TRBD2 matches 7 bases. The V and J ends lost 1 base and 4 bases, in that order; junction bases with no gene match: 6. Germline values: CDR1 DFQATT, CDR2 SNEGSKA (reference sequence). This CDR3 contains 14 residues. The CDR3 region has the DNA TGCAGTGCTAGAGTAGCGGGTGTTGGAGAGACCCAGTACTTC. As protein: CSARVAGVGETQYF.

This clonotype occurred many times. The rearrangement uses TRBV5-1 and TRBJ2-3; TRBD2 matches at 10 bases. CDR3 length: 17 residues. Germline trimming cut 3 bases from V and 5 bases from J; bases unmatched to any gene: 12. CDR1 is SGHRS and CDR2 is YFSETQ in the germline V gene. CDR3 sequence: CASSSWASGGREDTQYF. DNA of the CDR3: TGCGCCAGCAGCTCTTGGGCTAGCGGGGGACGGGAAGATACGCAGTATTTT.

J is TRBJ2-7 and V is TRBV5-1; tentative D call: TRBD1 (5 bases). Per the germline V gene, CDR1 is SGHRS and CDR2 is YFSETQ. The CDR3 loop spans 14 amino acids. Trimming shortened V by 4 bases and J by 2 bases, and 13 bases separated the two germline ends. The CDR3 region has the DNA TGCGCCAGCAGCGGAGACAGTCCCCCCTACGAGCAGTACTTC. Translated, it gives CASSGDSPPYEQYF.

In this sample, this clonotype turned up a few times. This may arise from a read error, as a much more abundant clone is one base away. This chain links TRBV10-1 with TRBJ2-7; D assignment may be TRBD1 or TRBD2 (5 bases each). Trimming cost V 4 bases and J 3 bases, with 7 bases left between them. Germline V gene sequence: CDR1 WNHNN, CDR2 SYGVQD (reference sequence). The CDR3 consists of 12 residues. CDR3 bases: TGCGCCAGCAGTGGGGACGGCTACGAGCAGTACTTC. Residues: CASSGDGYEQYF.

Worth noting for this clonotype: It may be a read error: a sequence one base away is much more abundant. The CDR3 DNA follows: TGTGCCAGCTGTGAGGGGACAGGGGGTAATCAGCCCCAGCATTTT. This sequence encodes CASCEGTGGNQPQHF. The chain links TRBV6-1 to TRBJ1-5, with 11 bases matching TRBD1. Germline CDR1 and CDR2: MNHNS and SASEGT. The CDR3 is made up of 15 amino acids.

The V call is TRBV27, the J call TRBJ2-7, with TRBD1 matching 7 bases. This CDR3 spans 15 amino acids. Germline V gives CDR1 MNHEY, CDR2 SMNVEV (reference sequence). Trimming removed 5 bases from V and 2 bases from J; junction bases left unmatched: 9. As DNA, the CDR3 is TGTGCCAGCAGTCCCCGGGACAGTTTTACCTACGAGCAGTACTTC. It translates to CASSPRDSFTYEQYF.

The rearrangement links TRBV7-2 to TRBJ1-5; 7 bases fit TRBD1. The CDR3 loop spans 14 amino acids. The junction had 10 bases not matched to a gene; V was cut back by 5 bases and J by 9 bases. Germline CDR1 reads SGHTA; CDR2 reads FQGNSA. The CDR3 loop is CASSEDRSNGPQHF. For the CDR3, the DNA is TGTGCCAGCAGCGAGGACAGGTCCAATGGGCCCCAGCATTTT.

The chain couples TRBV20-1 to TRBJ1-1; TRBD1 aligns across 7 bases. CDR3 length: 13 residues. V dropped 7 bases and J dropped 7; count of bases not matched to a gene: 12. Germline values: CDR1 DFQATT, CDR2 SNEGSKA (reference sequence). The CDR3 protein is CSVPSGTAFEAFF. CDR3 nucleotide sequence: TGCAGTGTCCCGTCCGGGACAGCCTTTGAAGCTTTCTTT.

The V and J genes are TRBV12-3 or TRBV12-4 and TRBJ1-5, with 7 bases identical to TRBD1. The CDR3 sequence is 16 residues long. Trimming removed 6 bases from V and 2 bases from J; junction bases left unmatched: 10. CDR3 nucleotides: TGTGCCAGCAGGCGACAGGGCTCAGGGGGCAATCAGCCCCAGCATTTT. Protein product: CASRRQGSGGNQPQHF.

The chain is built from TRBV2 and TRBJ2-7; no clear D gene. This CDR3 has 13 residues. From germline, CDR1 is SNHLY and CDR2 FYNNEI. Trimming pared 4 bases from V and 2 bases from J, leaving 9 bases between. This chain's CDR3 is CASSGDGAYEQYF. The CDR3 coding sequence is TGTGCCAGCAGTGGAGACGGAGCCTACGAGCAGTACTTC. The variable domain in full, with the rest retrieved from reference TRBV2 and TRBJ2-7, is EPEVTQTPSHQVTQMGQEVILRCVPISNHLYFYWYRQILGQKVEFLVSFYNNEISEKSEIFDDQFSVERPDGSNFTLKIRSTKLEDSAMYFCASSGDGAYEQYFGPGTRLTVT.

As to this clonotype: One junction end disagrees with the germline gene, perhaps due to a read error. The chain links TRBV3-1 to TRBJ1-1; perhaps TRBD1 as D (5 bases). Germline values: CDR1 LGHDT, CDR2 YNNKEL (reference sequence). The CDR3 has 12 amino acids. The CDR3 loop reads CATGGVNTEAYF. CDR3 coding DNA: TGTGCCACCGGGGGGGTGAACACTGAAGCTTACTTT.

The rearrangement joins TRBV6-5 to TRBJ1-1; D remains ambiguous. The V end lost 6 bases, the J end lost 6 bases, and 8 bases lay between the germline ends. This CDR3 comprises 11 residues. Per the germline V gene, CDR1 is MNHEY and CDR2 is SVGAGI. The CDR3 bases are TGTGCCAGCAGAATCGGCGCTGAAGCTTTCTTT. Translated, it gives CASRIGAEAFF.

This clonotype was seen only a few times. The chain recombines TRBV12-3 or TRBV12-4 with TRBJ2-3; a weak D match, TRBD2 (7 bases). The CDR3 consists of 15 residues. V gave up 10 bases and J gave up 4 bases, with 21 bases separating them. CDR3 sequence reads: CATTTGRGRPDTQYF. In nucleotides, the CDR3 is TGTGCCACCACGACCGGGCGGGGGCGTCCAGATACGCAGTATTTT.

V gene TRBV5-4 combines with J gene TRBJ2-2, with D perhaps given as TRBD1 or TRBD2 (6 bases each). The CDR3 consists of 13 residues. V lost 10 bases, J lost 1 base, and 11 bases lay in between. Germline loops: CDR1 SGHNT, CDR2 YYREEE (reference sequence). CDR3 protein: CAGGPRNTGELFF. DNA for the CDR3: TGTGCCGGGGGGCCTAGGAACACCGGGGAGCTGTTTTTT.

This clonotype occurred many times. The V and J genes are TRBV7-2 and TRBJ2-1; 10 positions match TRBD2. The CDR3 has 16 residues. Germline CDR1 reads SGHTA; CDR2 reads FQGNSA. Unmatched junction bases numbered 12, after V lost 5 bases and J lost 8 bases. CDR3 nucleotides: TGTGCCAGCAGCCGAAGCGGGGGGGCTAATTCGGATGAGCAGTTCTTC. Translating it yields CASSRSGGANSDEQFF.

This clonotype has just a few counts. The chain uses TRBV5-1 and TRBJ2-1; TRBD1 agrees at 8 bases. V shed 4 bases, J shed 7 bases, and the junction held 10 bases outside the gene matches. The CDR3 totals 15 residues. Germline CDR1 SGHRS, CDR2 YFSETQ. The CDR3 DNA is TGCGCCAGCAGCGGATACCGGGACAGGAGGAATGAGCAGTTCTTC. Protein product: CASSGYRDRRNEQFF. The full variable domain, with the rest looked up from reference TRBV5-1 and TRBJ2-1, is KAGVTQTPRYLIKTRGQQVTLSCSPISGHRSVSWYQQTPGQGLQFLFEYFSETQRNKGNFPGRFSGRQFSNSRSEMNVSTLELGDSALYLCASSGYRDRRNEQFFGPGTRLTVL.

This clonotype came up a few times. The gene calls are TRBV20-1 and TRBJ2-1; 7 bases are a match to TRBD1. Germline CDR1 and CDR2: DFQATT and SNEGSKA (reference sequence). Trimming at V came to 0 bases and at J to 6 bases, leaving 5 bases not matched to a gene. The CDR3 runs to 14 residues. The CDR3 DNA is TGCAGTGCTAGAGAAGGGCCAGGGGGCAATGAGCAGTTCTTC. It translates to CSAREGPGGNEQFF.

Points on this clonotype: At one of its ends the junction is not consistent with the germline gene, which may arise from a read error. This sequence joins TRBV6-2 or TRBV6-3 and TRBJ1-5, with D unclear. CDR3 length: 13 amino acids. Germline V CDR1 and CDR2: MNHEY, SVGEGT. The CDR3 DNA is TGTGCCAGCAGTGGGGTTGGGGATCAGCCCCAGAATTTT. It encodes CASSGVGDQPQNF.

The V and J genes are TRBV7-2 and TRBJ2-5; D remains ambiguous. Germline assignment: CDR1 SGHTA and CDR2 FQGNSA. The CDR3 is made up of 12 amino acids. V lost 4 bases and J lost 2, with 5 bases in between. For the CDR3, the DNA is TGTGCCAGCAGCTCCGTACAAGAGACCCAGTACTTC. Amino acids: CASSSVQETQYF.

This clonotype was observed at least ten times. This sequence joins TRBV6-2 or TRBV6-3 and TRBJ2-6; D possibly corresponds to TRBD2 (6 bases). V lost 4 bases to trimming and J lost 2 bases, with 21 bases between them. CDR3 length equals 19 residues. Germline values: CDR1 MNHEY, CDR2 SVGEGT. CDR3 nucleotide sequence: TGTGCCAGCAGTTTCCCCCCCGGGGGAGAAAATGCTGGGGCCAACGTCCTGACTTTC. Protein sequence: CASSFPPGGENAGANVLTF.